Listed below are T cell receptor beta chains from one sample, sequenced in a study of CD8 T cells in Susac syndrome. TCRdb called the immunoSEQ multiplex PCR reads again in MiXCR, with one record for every CDR3 protein. The table records tens of thousands of distinct CDR3 sequences, over 85% of them present only once. The source material was CD8+ T cells from PBMCs. These TCRs come from a human donor with multiple sclerosis. The conserved cysteine and the conserved F or W are not part of the CDR3 here. A D gene is named only where the DNA matches it firmly.

d_call	cdr3_length	v_call	j_call	cdr3_aa
NA	9	TRBV6-5	TRBJ2-7	ASSSGGEQY
NA	11	TRBV19	TRBJ1-1	ASSIGGNTEAF
NA	12	TRBV27	TRBJ2-7	ASSLTAGRYEQY
NA	11	TRBV29-1	TRBJ1-1	SVEGSWNTEAF
NA	13	TRBV7-9	TRBJ1-5	ASSLGVWATQPQH
NA	12	TRBV4-1	TRBJ2-3	ASSQDASTDTQY
NA	12	TRBV3-1	TRBJ1-1	ASSQDGINTEAF
NA	13	TRBV4-3	TRBJ1-1	ASSQDYPGDTEAF
NA	13	TRBV19	TRBJ2-1	ASSISGSSYNEQF
NA	12	TRBV12-3/TRBV12-4	TRBJ2-1	ASSLSGSWDEQF
NA	9	TRBV29-1	TRBJ2-7	SVEGQSEQY
TRBD1	12	TRBV5-4	TRBJ1-2	ASSLSGQGVGYT
NA	14	TRBV12-3/TRBV12-4	TRBJ1-1	ASSSTRGSMNTEAF
TRBD1	14	TRBV19	TRBJ1-1	ASSMTPGQGNTEAF
NA	13	TRBV2	TRBJ2-1	ASSEDGPIYNEQF
NA	9	TRBV27	TRBJ1-2	ATLDALGYT
TRBD1	14	TRBV6-5	TRBJ2-6	ASSLRDRVGANVLT
NA	13	TRBV29-1	TRBJ2-3	SVDTRGTSTDTQY
TRBD1	13	TRBV5-1	TRBJ2-5	ASSLEGGLQETQY
NA	13	TRBV7-2	TRBJ1-5	ASSLALRGNQPQH
TRBD2	10	TRBV12-3/TRBV12-4	TRBJ2-7	ASSGGDYEQY
NA	9	TRBV10-3	TRBJ1-1	AISSNTEAF
NA	12	TRBV3-1	TRBJ2-7	ASSLSPGAHEQY
NA	10	TRBV29-1	TRBJ2-3	SVEGNSDTQY
NA	14	TRBV6-1	TRBJ2-4	ASSELIGRAKNIQY
TRBD1	14	TRBV30	TRBJ2-2	AWSAGTGMDTGELF
NA	12	TRBV24-1	TRBJ2-7	ATSDPRTGDEQY
NA	13	TRBV4-3	TRBJ2-7	ASSQDWRGGYEQY
TRBD2	13	TRBV29-1	TRBJ2-1	SVVGAGGNHNEQF
NA	10	TRBV7-9	TRBJ2-5	ASSLKGETQY
NA	13	TRBV9	TRBJ1-4	ASSPGVGTNEKLF
NA	12	TRBV29-1	TRBJ2-2	SVFRDPSTGELF
TRBD1	13	TRBV7-8	TRBJ2-5	ASSPGQGVLETQY
TRBD2	13	TRBV3-1	TRBJ2-1	ASSQELAGGYEQF
NA	11	TRBV5-1	TRBJ2-7	ASSFGSRGEQY
NA	10	TRBV7-9	TRBJ2-7	ASSSQVYEQY
TRBD2	14	TRBV29-1	TRBJ2-1	SAERGLAGVNNEQF
NA	12	TRBV2	TRBJ1-5	ASSDTDPNQPQH
TRBD1	11	TRBV29-1	TRBJ1-2	SVETGGNYGYT
NA	13	TRBV12-3/TRBV12-4	TRBJ2-2	ASSPGDKVTGELF